The rows below give T cell receptor beta chains drawn from one sample of a study of blood T cell repertoires in COVID-19. Assay: immunoSEQ multiplex PCR; the TCRdb copy retains only in-frame clones and omits some. This sample has approximately 68,000 clones, with 82% found just once. Specimen: peripheral blood. The receptors here all came from a human donor in a cohort sampled during active COVID-19. Both conserved end residues are part of each CDR3. The order of the fields is CDR3 DNA, CDR3 protein, D gene, J gene, V gene, clone size. The D gene is left open where the match is weak. Size values are once, few and many counts, or a class for expanded clones, and some rows have none.

cdr3_nt: TGTGCCAGCAGCTTAGGTACAGCGGACGTTGAAAAACTGTTTTTT
cdr3_aa: CASSLGTADVEKLFF
d_call: .
j_call: TRBJ1-4
v_call: TRBV7-2
clone_size: .

cdr3_nt: TGTGCCAGCAGCCAAGACGGGGTGGCCGGGGAGCTGTTTTTT
cdr3_aa: CASSQDGVAGELFF
d_call: .
j_call: TRBJ2-2
v_call: TRBV4-2
clone_size: .

cdr3_nt: TGTGCCAGCTCACCACCGGCACAGGGAAGTCGCGCACAGTACTTC
cdr3_aa: CASSPPAQGSRAQYF
d_call: .
j_call: TRBJ2-7
v_call: TRBV18
clone_size: few

cdr3_nt: TGTGCCAGCAGTTTAGGTACAGGGGTAGATCAGCCCCAGCATTTT
cdr3_aa: CASSLGTGVDQPQHF
d_call: TRBD1
j_call: TRBJ1-5
v_call: TRBV27
clone_size: .

cdr3_nt: TGTGCCAGCAGCTTAGGCCCACTGCCCGGGAGTACGCAGTATTTT
cdr3_aa: CASSLGPLPGSTQYF
d_call: .
j_call: TRBJ2-3
v_call: TRBV11-2
clone_size: .

cdr3_nt: TGTGCCAGCAGCTTAAGGAGGGGTAGCGGGGGGACCCAGTACTTC
cdr3_aa: CASSLRRGSGGTQYF
d_call: TRBD2
j_call: TRBJ2-5
v_call: TRBV11-2
clone_size: few

cdr3_nt: TGTGCCAGCAGCGAGAGCACCTTCTATGGCTACACCTTC
cdr3_aa: CASSESTFYGYTF
d_call: .
j_call: TRBJ1-2
v_call: TRBV9
clone_size: few

cdr3_nt: TGCGCCAGCAGCTTGGTGGGGGGAGGTGAGCAGTTCTTC
cdr3_aa: CASSLVGGGEQFF
d_call: .
j_call: TRBJ2-1
v_call: TRBV5-1
clone_size: .

cdr3_nt: TGTGCCAGCGCCAGGGATTCTAACTATGGCTACACCTTC
cdr3_aa: CASARDSNYGYTF
d_call: .
j_call: TRBJ1-2
v_call: TRBV9
clone_size: .

cdr3_nt: TGCGCCAGCAGCTCCGGACAGCTCACAACTGAAGCTTTCTTT
cdr3_aa: CASSSGQLTTEAFF
d_call: .
j_call: TRBJ1-1
v_call: TRBV5-1
clone_size: few

cdr3_nt: TGCGCCAGCAGCTCGGTAGCGGGGGTTAGCACAGATACGCAGTATTTT
cdr3_aa: CASSSVAGVSTDTQYF
d_call: TRBD2
j_call: TRBJ2-3
v_call: TRBV5-1
clone_size: once

cdr3_nt: TGTGCCACCAGTAGACCCCCCGGCAGGCAGGCCACCGGAAAAAACACTGAAGCTTTCTTT
cdr3_aa: CATSRPPGRQATGKNTEAFF
d_call: .
j_call: TRBJ1-1
v_call: TRBV24-1
clone_size: .

cdr3_nt: TGTGCCTGGAGCCCCCGCGCGACTGAAGCTTTCTTT
cdr3_aa: CAWSPRATEAFF
d_call: .
j_call: TRBJ1-1
v_call: TRBV30
clone_size: .

cdr3_nt: TGTGCCAGCGAGGGGGCTGGGGATATTAGCTCACCCCTCCACTTT
cdr3_aa: CASEGAGDISSPLHF
d_call: TRBD1
j_call: TRBJ1-6
v_call: TRBV7-9
clone_size: few

cdr3_nt: TGTGCCAGCAGCCAAGTAACCGGAGGTAATTCACCCCTCCACTTT
cdr3_aa: CASSQVTGGNSPLHF
d_call: .
j_call: TRBJ1-6
v_call: TRBV3-1/TRBV3-2
clone_size: .

cdr3_nt: TGTGCCAGCAGTTCCCGACAGGCGGAAAAGGGTCAGCCCCAGCATTTT
cdr3_aa: CASSSRQAEKGQPQHF
d_call: .
j_call: TRBJ1-5
v_call: TRBV6-2/TRBV6-3
clone_size: .

cdr3_nt: TGTGCCAGCAGCCAAAGGCAGGGCTACGAGCAGTACTTC
cdr3_aa: CASSQRQGYEQYF
d_call: .
j_call: TRBJ2-7
v_call: TRBV6-5
clone_size: .

cdr3_nt: TGCAGCGTTGCTGAAGGCGGCATGAACACTGAAGCTTTCTTT
cdr3_aa: CSVAEGGMNTEAFF
d_call: .
j_call: TRBJ1-1
v_call: TRBV29-1
clone_size: .

cdr3_nt: TGTGCCAGCAGCCAAGGTTGGCATAATGAAAAACTGTTTTTT
cdr3_aa: CASSQGWHNEKLFF
d_call: .
j_call: TRBJ1-4
v_call: TRBV3-1/TRBV3-2
clone_size: .

cdr3_nt: TGCGCCAGCAGCTCGTCCCGGGACAGTCTTGGCTACACCTTC
cdr3_aa: CASSSSRDSLGYTF
d_call: TRBD1
j_call: TRBJ1-2
v_call: TRBV5-1
clone_size: .

cdr3_nt: TGTGCCAGCAGGGACAGGGGCGAAGCTGAAGCTTTCTTT
cdr3_aa: CASRDRGEAEAFF
d_call: TRBD1
j_call: TRBJ1-1
v_call: TRBV2
clone_size: .

cdr3_nt: TGTGCCAGCAGCCCCCGCGTATTAGACAGGGCAACTAATGAAAAACTGTTTTTT
cdr3_aa: CASSPRVLDRATNEKLFF
d_call: TRBD1
j_call: TRBJ1-4
v_call: TRBV7-2
clone_size: .

cdr3_nt: TGTGCCAGCAGCCTTACGGACGAGCAGTACTTC
cdr3_aa: CASSLTDEQYF
d_call: .
j_call: TRBJ2-7
v_call: TRBV7-6
clone_size: .

cdr3_nt: TGTGCCAGCTCGAAACAGGGCAGTCAGCCCCAGCATTTT
cdr3_aa: CASSKQGSQPQHF
d_call: .
j_call: TRBJ1-5
v_call: TRBV6-5
clone_size: .

cdr3_nt: TGTGCCATCAGTGAGATTACAGGGGGTTGGGGTAACTATGGCTACACCTTC
cdr3_aa: CAISEITGGWGNYGYTF
d_call: TRBD1
j_call: TRBJ1-2
v_call: TRBV10-3
clone_size: .